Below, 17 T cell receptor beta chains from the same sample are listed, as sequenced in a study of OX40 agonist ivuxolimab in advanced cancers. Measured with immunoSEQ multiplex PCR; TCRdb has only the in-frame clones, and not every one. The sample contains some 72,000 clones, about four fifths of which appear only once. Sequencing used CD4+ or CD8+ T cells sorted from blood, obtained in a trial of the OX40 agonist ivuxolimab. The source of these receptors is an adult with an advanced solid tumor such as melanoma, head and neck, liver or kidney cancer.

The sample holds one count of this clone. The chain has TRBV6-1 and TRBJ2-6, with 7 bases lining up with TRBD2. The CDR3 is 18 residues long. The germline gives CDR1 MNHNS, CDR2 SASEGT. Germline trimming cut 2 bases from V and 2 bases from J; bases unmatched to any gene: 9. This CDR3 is CASSENRLAAAGANVLTF. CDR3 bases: TGTGCCAGCAGTGAAAATAGACTAGCAGCAGCTGGGGCCAACGTCCTGACTTTC.

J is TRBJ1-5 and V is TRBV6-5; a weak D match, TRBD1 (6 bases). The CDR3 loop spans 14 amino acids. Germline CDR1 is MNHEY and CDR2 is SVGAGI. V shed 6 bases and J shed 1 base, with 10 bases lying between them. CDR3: CASRPGTSNQPQHF. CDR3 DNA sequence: TGTGCCAGCAGGCCTGGGACAAGCAATCAGCCCCAGCATTTT.

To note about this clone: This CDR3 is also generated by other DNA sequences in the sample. In nucleotides, the CDR3 is TGTGCCAGCAGCCCGCTTTCGGACAGGGGTATGTCACCCCTCCACTTT. Its protein is CASSPLSDRGMSPLHF. This rearrangement joins TRBV9 to TRBJ1-6; 9 bases are a match to TRBD1. The CDR3 consists of 16 residues. Trimming at V came to 4 bases and at J to 10 bases, leaving 12 bases not matched to a gene. Germline-derived CDR1 and CDR2 are SGDLS and YYNGEE.

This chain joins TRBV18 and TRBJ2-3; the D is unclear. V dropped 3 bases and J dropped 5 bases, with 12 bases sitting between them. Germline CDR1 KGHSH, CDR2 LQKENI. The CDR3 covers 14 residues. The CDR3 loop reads CASSPARLGDTQYF. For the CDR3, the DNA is TGTGCCAGCTCACCGGCCCGCCTCGGAGATACGCAGTATTTT.

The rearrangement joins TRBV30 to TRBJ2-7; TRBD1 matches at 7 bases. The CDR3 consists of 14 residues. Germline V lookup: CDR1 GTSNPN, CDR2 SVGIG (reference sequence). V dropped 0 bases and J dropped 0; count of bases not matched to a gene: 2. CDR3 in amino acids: CAWSVQGSSYEQYF. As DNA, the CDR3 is TGTGCCTGGAGTGTACAGGGGAGCTCCTACGAGCAGTACTTC.

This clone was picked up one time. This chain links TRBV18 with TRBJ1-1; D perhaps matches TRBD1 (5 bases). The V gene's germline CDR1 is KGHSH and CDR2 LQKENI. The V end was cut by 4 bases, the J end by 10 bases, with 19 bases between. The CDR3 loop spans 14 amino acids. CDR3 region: CASSRGVVVEGAFF. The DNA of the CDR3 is TGTGCCAGCTCACGAGGGGTCGTGGTTGAGGGAGCTTTCTTT.

CDR3 protein: CASSKSGTSYEQYF. The CDR3 region has the DNA TGTGCCAGCAGCAAATCCGGGACCTCCTACGAGCAGTACTTC. The V gene is TRBV7-3, the J gene TRBJ2-7; possibly TRBD1 or TRBD2 for D (5 bases each). Trimming stripped 5 bases from V and 0 bases from J, with 11 bases between. This CDR3 has 14 amino acids. Germline V CDR1 and CDR2: SGHTA, FQGTGA.

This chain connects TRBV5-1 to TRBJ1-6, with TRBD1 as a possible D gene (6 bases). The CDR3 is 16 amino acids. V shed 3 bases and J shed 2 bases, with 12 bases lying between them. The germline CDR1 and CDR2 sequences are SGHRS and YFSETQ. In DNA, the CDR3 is TGCGCCAGCAGCTCGGGGGGCACGGCCTATAATTCACCCCTCCACTTT. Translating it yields CASSSGGTAYNSPLHF.

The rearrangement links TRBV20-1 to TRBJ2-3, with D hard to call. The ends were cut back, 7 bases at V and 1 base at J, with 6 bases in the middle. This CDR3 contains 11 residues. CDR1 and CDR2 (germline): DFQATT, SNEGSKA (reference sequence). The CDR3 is CSEGGTDTQYF. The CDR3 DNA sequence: TGCAGTGAGGGTGGCACAGATACGCAGTATTTT.

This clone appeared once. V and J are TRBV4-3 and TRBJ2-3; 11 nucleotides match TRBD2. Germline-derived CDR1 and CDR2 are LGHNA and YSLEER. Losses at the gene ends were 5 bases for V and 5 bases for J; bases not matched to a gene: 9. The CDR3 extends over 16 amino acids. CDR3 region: CASSALTSGERDTQYF. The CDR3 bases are TGCGCCAGCAGCGCCCTGACTAGCGGGGAGCGAGATACGCAGTATTTT.

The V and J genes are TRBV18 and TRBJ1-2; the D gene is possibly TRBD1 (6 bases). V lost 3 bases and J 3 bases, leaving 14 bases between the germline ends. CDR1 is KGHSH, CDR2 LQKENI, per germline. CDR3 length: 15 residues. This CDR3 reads CASSPQGRLDYGYTF. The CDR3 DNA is TGTGCCAGCTCACCCCAGGGGCGGTTGGACTATGGCTACACCTTC. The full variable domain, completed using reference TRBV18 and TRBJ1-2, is NAGVMQNPRHLVRRRGQEARLRCSPMKGHSHVYWYRQLPEEGLKFMVYLQKENIIDESGMPKERFSAEFPKEGPSILRIQQVVRGDSAAYFCASSPQGRLDYGYTFGSGTRLTVV.

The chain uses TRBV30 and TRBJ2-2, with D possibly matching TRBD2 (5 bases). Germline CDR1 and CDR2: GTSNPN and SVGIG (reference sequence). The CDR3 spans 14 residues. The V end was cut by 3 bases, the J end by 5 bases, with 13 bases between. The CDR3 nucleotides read TGTGCCTGGAGGAGGGAGAGTGAGACCGGGGAGCTGTTTTTT. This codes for CAWRRESETGELFF.

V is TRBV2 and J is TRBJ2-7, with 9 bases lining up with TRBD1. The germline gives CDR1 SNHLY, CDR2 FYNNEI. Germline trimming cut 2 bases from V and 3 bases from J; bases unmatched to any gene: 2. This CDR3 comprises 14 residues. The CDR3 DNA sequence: TGTGCCAGCAGTGAACAGACAGGGGGCTACGAGCAGTACTTC. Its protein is CASSEQTGGYEQYF.

In DNA, the CDR3 is TGTGCCAGCAGTTCAGGGGAGGTAACAGATACGCAGTATTTT. Protein product: CASSSGEVTDTQYF. The chain recombines TRBV28 with TRBJ2-3, with D perhaps given as TRBD1 or TRBD2 (6 bases each). Germline V gene lookup returns CDR1 MDHEN and CDR2 SYDVKM. Deletions cut 4 bases from V and 3 bases from J, with 11 bases between. This CDR3 contains 14 residues. Combining the CDR3 with reference TRBV28 and TRBJ2-3 gives the whole variable domain DVKVTQSSRYLVKRTGEKVFLECVQDMDHENMFWYRQDPGLGLRLIYFSYDVKMKEKGDIPEGYSVSREKKERFSLILESASTNQTSMYLCASSSGEVTDTQYFGPGTRLTVL.

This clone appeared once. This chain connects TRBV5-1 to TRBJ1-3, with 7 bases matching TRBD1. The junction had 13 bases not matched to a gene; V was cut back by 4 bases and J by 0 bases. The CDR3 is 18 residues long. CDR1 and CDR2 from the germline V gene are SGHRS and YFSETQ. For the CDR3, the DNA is TGCGCCAGCAGCATAGGGCTAACAGGGGCCCTCTCTGGAAACACCATATATTTT. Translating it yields CASSIGLTGALSGNTIYF.

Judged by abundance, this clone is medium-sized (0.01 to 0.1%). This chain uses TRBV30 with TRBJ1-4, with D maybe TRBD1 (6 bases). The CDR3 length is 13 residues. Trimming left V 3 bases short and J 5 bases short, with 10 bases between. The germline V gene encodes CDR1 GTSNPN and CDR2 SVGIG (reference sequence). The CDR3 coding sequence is TGTGCCTGGAGCCGTGACAGGAATGAAAAACTGTTTTTT. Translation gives CAWSRDRNEKLFF. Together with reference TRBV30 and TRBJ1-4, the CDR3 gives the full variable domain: SQTIHQWPATLVQPVGSPLSLECTVEGTSNPNLYWYRQAAGRGLQLLFYSVGIGQISSEVPQNLSASRPQDRQFILSSKKLLLSDSGFYLCAWSRDRNEKLFFGSGTQLSVL.

The CDR3: CSVRTTGDTEAFF. The CDR3 bases are TGCAGCGTCCGAACGACAGGAGACACTGAAGCTTTCTTT. The chain is built from TRBV29-1 and TRBJ1-1, with D maybe TRBD1 (6 bases). The CDR3 is 13 amino acids. Trimming cost V 6 bases and J 3 bases, with 14 bases left between them. Germline assignment: CDR1 SQVTM and CDR2 ANQGSEA.